These 25 T cell receptor beta chains came from one sample sequenced in a study of cytomegalovirus exposure and HLA in healthy donors. Primers included in the PCR were 60 Vbeta and 13 Jbeta primers. This table comes from immunoSEQ multiplex PCR, and its TCRdb copy is limited to in-frame clones, with some not included. The sample lists around 170,000 clones; about 80% were seen once. The material sequenced was PBMCs. The source of these receptors is a woman between 50 and 59 years old in good health and CMV-seropositive.

V and J are TRBV10-3 and TRBJ2-7, with a weak D call TRBD1 (6 bases). CDR1 is ENHRY and CDR2 is SYGVKD in the germline V gene. V lost 4 bases and J lost 7, with 14 bases in between. The CDR3 length is 13 residues. The CDR3 spells CAISGIIGGEQYF. CDR3 nucleotides: TGTGCCATCAGTGGGATAATAGGGGGAGAGCAGTACTTC.

The chain couples TRBV5-1 to TRBJ2-2; 11 nucleotides align to TRBD1. Germline assignment: CDR1 SGHRS and CDR2 YFSETQ. The CDR3 length is 16 residues. After removal of 4 bases from V and 0 bases from J, the junction contained 2 bases not matched to a gene. Written as DNA, the CDR3 is TGCGCCAGCAGCAAGGGACAGGGGGCGAACACCGGGGAGCTGTTTTTT. It encodes CASSKGQGANTGELFF. Full variable domain (rest looked up from reference TRBV5-1 and TRBJ2-2): KAGVTQTPRYLIKTRGQQVTLSCSPISGHRSVSWYQQTPGQGLQFLFEYFSETQRNKGNFPGRFSGRQFSNSRSEMNVSTLELGDSALYLCASSKGQGANTGELFFGEGSRLTVL.

The V and J genes are TRBV2 and TRBJ2-1; 12 bases agree with TRBD2. In germline, CDR1 is SNHLY, CDR2 FYNNEI. Trimming cost V 5 bases and J 10 bases; bases outside gene matches: 3. CDR3 length: 13 residues. The CDR3 coding sequence is TGTGCCAGCAGTTTTGGGACTAGCGGGGAGCAGTTCTTC. This codes for CASSFGTSGEQFF.

The chain joins TRBV7-9 to TRBJ2-7; TRBD2 matches 10 bases. In germline, CDR1 is SEHNR, CDR2 FQNEAQ (reference sequence). The V and J ends lost 2 bases and 0 bases, in that order; junction bases with no gene match: 1. The CDR3 has 15 amino acids. CDR3 in amino acids: CASSLTSGDSYEQYF. The CDR3 DNA reads as TGTGCCAGCAGCTTAACTAGCGGGGACTCCTACGAGCAGTACTTC.

The chain combines TRBV18 with TRBJ2-5, with TRBD1 matching 7 bases. V was clipped by 5 bases and J by 5 bases; unmatched bases: 8. CDR3 length: 14 residues. Germline CDR1 KGHSH, CDR2 LQKENI. The CDR3 protein is CASSFRQGEETQYF. CDR3 in DNA: TGTGCCAGCTCATTCCGACAGGGTGAGGAGACCCAGTACTTC. The complete variable domain, with remaining parts taken from reference TRBV18 and TRBJ2-5, reads NAGVMQNPRHLVRRRGQEARLRCSPMKGHSHVYWYRQLPEEGLKFMVYLQKENIIDESGMPKERFSAEFPKEGPSILRIQQVVRGDSAAYFCASSFRQGEETQYFGPGTRLLVL.

This chain joins TRBV18 and TRBJ1-1, with 9 bases that match TRBD1. The CDR3 sequence is 18 residues long. Germline CDR1 KGHSH, CDR2 LQKENI. The ends lost 3 bases at V and 1 base at J; junction bases unmatched: 12. The CDR3 loop is CASSPRSLSTGGNTEAFF. Here the CDR3 DNA reads TGTGCCAGCTCACCCCGCTCCCTTTCGACAGGGGGGAACACTGAAGCTTTCTTT.

The J gene is TRBJ1-1, the V gene TRBV2; possibly TRBD1 for D (6 bases). In germline, CDR1 is SNHLY, CDR2 FYNNEI. CDR3 length equals 15 residues. Deletions cut 2 bases from V and 4 bases from J, with 14 bases between. CDR3: CASSELGQGSTEAFF. The CDR3 region has the DNA TGTGCCAGCAGTGAACTTGGTCAGGGGAGCACTGAAGCTTTCTTT. The whole variable domain, remainder taken from reference TRBV2 and TRBJ1-1, is EPEVTQTPSHQVTQMGQEVILRCVPISNHLYFYWYRQILGQKVEFLVSFYNNEISEKSEIFDDQFSVERPDGSNFTLKIRSTKLEDSAMYFCASSELGQGSTEAFFGQGTRLTVV.

The chain couples TRBV7-2 to TRBJ1-2; 7 nucleotides align to TRBD1. The junction had 8 bases not matched to a gene; V was cut back by 0 bases and J by 7 bases. This CDR3 is 15 amino acids long. The germline V gene has CDR1 SGHTA and CDR2 FQGNSA. The CDR3 region is CASSLARQGIGGYTF. CDR3 in DNA: TGTGCCAGCAGCTTAGCGCGACAGGGAATTGGTGGCTACACCTTC. The entire variable domain, with the rest obtained from reference TRBV7-2 and TRBJ1-2, is as follows: GAGVSQSPSNKVTEKGKDVELRCDPISGHTALYWYRQSLGQGLEFLIYFQGNSAPDKSGLPSDRFSAERTGGSVSTLTIQRTQQEDSAVYLCASSLARQGIGGYTFGSGTRLTVV.

V and J are TRBV11-2 and TRBJ2-1; tentative D call: TRBD1 (6 bases). Germline V gene lookup returns CDR1 SGHAT and CDR2 FQNNGV. CDR3 length: 15 residues. Between the trimmed V and J ends, which lost 4 bases and 6 bases, there was a span of 16 bases. CDR3 protein: CASSSLQGLGNEQFF. The DNA of the CDR3 is TGTGCCAGCAGCTCATTACAGGGTTTAGGCAATGAGCAGTTCTTC.

The chain employs TRBV28 and TRBJ1-5; 7 nucleotides agree with TRBD1. After removal of 6 bases from V and 4 bases from J, the junction contained 9 bases not matched to a gene. The CDR3 sequence is 15 residues long. CDR1 and CDR2 (germline): MDHEN, SYDVKM. The DNA for the CDR3 is TGTGCCAGCAGCACAAGGGGACAGAGAAATCAGCCCCAGCATTTT. It encodes CASSTRGQRNQPQHF.

The table lists this clone with a count of one. At one end the junction does not follow the germline gene, possibly because of a read error. V and J are TRBV7-9 and TRBJ1-4; 7 bases are shared with TRBD1. The CDR3 is made up of 13 amino acids. Germline V gene lookup returns CDR1 SEHNR and CDR2 FQNEAQ (reference sequence). CDR3 bases: TGTTCCAGCAGCTTAGGGGACAGTGAAAAACTGTTTTTT. Amino acid sequence: CSSSLGDSEKLFF.

The CDR3 here is CASSQGPGIEETQYF. CDR3 DNA sequence: TGCGCCAGCAGCCAAGGTCCAGGGATAGAAGAGACCCAGTACTTC. This chain joins TRBV4-1 and TRBJ2-5; possible D gene TRBD1, 5 bases. The CDR3 has 15 amino acids. V lost 1 base, J lost 3 bases, and 12 bases lay in between. CDR1 and CDR2 (germline): MGHRA, YSYEKL.

The CDR3 DNA sequence: TGTGCCAGAAGCTCCACCAATCAGGCTACCAATCAGCCCCAGCATTTT. Its translation: CARSSTNQATNQPQHF. The chain uses TRBV5-3 and TRBJ1-5; no clear D gene. TRBV5-3 is sorted into the ORF group, with uncertain function. This CDR3 contains 16 residues. Trimming pared 3 bases from V and 3 bases from J, leaving 16 bases between.

The gene calls are TRBV29-1 and TRBJ2-5; 8 bases are shared with TRBD1. V lost 5 bases to trimming and J lost 2 bases; unmatched junction nucleotides: 13. Germline-derived CDR1 and CDR2 are SQVTM and ANQGSEA. This CDR3 spans 16 amino acids. The chain's CDR3 is CSVRFAGTGAQETQYF. The CDR3 bases are TGCAGCGTTCGTTTCGCCGGGACAGGAGCACAAGAGACCCAGTACTTC.

The table lists this clone with a count of one. The chain is built from TRBV10-3 and TRBJ2-3, with TRBD1 matching over 9 bases. The germline V gene encodes CDR1 ENHRY and CDR2 SYGVKD. Germline trimming cut 3 bases from V and 2 bases from J; bases unmatched to any gene: 6. The CDR3 runs 16 residues. CDR3 nucleotide sequence: TGTGCCATCAGTGACACCGGACAGGGGTTCACAGATACGCAGTATTTT. Amino acid sequence: CAISDTGQGFTDTQYF.

The chain recombines TRBV6-6 with TRBJ2-7; D remains unclear. CDR3 length: 13 amino acids. The germline V and J ends were trimmed by 2 bases and 0 bases, with 5 bases remaining between them. Germline loops: CDR1 MNHNY, CDR2 SVGAGI (reference sequence). CDR3 in DNA: TGTGCCAGCAGTTACCAAAACTCCTACGAGCAGTACTTC. This encodes CASSYQNSYEQYF.

J is TRBJ1-1 and V is TRBV5-4, with 10 bases aligning to TRBD1. The germline CDR1 and CDR2 sequences are SGHNT and YYREEE (reference sequence). The CDR3 covers 13 residues. With 4 bases clipped from V and 7 bases from J, the junction kept 4 bases outside the gene matches. CDR3 in DNA: TGTGCCAGCAGCAGCAGGACAGGGGGTGAAGCTTTCTTT. Translated: CASSSRTGGEAFF.

The chain combines TRBV7-9 with TRBJ1-1, with TRBD1 as a possible D gene (6 bases). Trimming took off 3 bases at V and 6 bases at J, with 14 bases between the two ends. The germline V gene encodes CDR1 SEHNR and CDR2 FQNEAQ (reference sequence). This CDR3 spans 14 amino acids. The DNA for the CDR3 is TGTGCCAGCAGCTTTGACAGGATGACAGCTGAAGCTTTCTTT. This sequence encodes CASSFDRMTAEAFF.

This clone came up once. The chain uses TRBV9 and TRBJ2-5; unclear D gene. Trimming took off 3 bases at V and 3 bases at J, with 9 bases between the two ends. Germline V gene sequence: CDR1 SGDLS, CDR2 YYNGEE. The CDR3 length is 13 residues. In DNA form, the CDR3 reads TGTGCCAGCAGCGGTCACACGAAAGAGACCCAGTACTTC. As protein: CASSGHTKETQYF.

The rearrangement links TRBV19 to TRBJ1-2; no clear D gene. The CDR3 runs to 11 residues. V was clipped by 7 bases and J by 2 bases, with 5 bases between them. Germline CDR1 reads LNHDA; CDR2 reads SQIVND (reference sequence). The CDR3 DNA sequence: TGTGCCAGTAAGGAGAACTATGGCTACACCTTC. It translates to CASKENYGYTF.

The V call is TRBV5-6, the J call TRBJ2-2; maybe TRBD1 (5 bases). Trimming removed 1 base from V and 5 bases from J, with 15 bases in between. CDR3 length: 16 residues. The germline V gene encodes CDR1 SGHDT and CDR2 YYEEEE. The CDR3 protein is CASSLWGREGTGELFF. Written as DNA, the CDR3 is TGTGCCAGCAGCTTGTGGGGCCGAGAAGGAACCGGGGAGCTGTTTTTT.

The V call is TRBV7-2, the J call TRBJ2-3, with 8 bases that match TRBD2. Germline V CDR1 and CDR2: SGHTA, FQGNSA. Trimming took 2 bases from V and 6 from J; bases not matched to a gene: 10. CDR3 length equals 16 residues. The CDR3 spells CASSLMGGGPADTQYF. The CDR3 DNA sequence: TGTGCCAGCAGCTTAATGGGCGGGGGGCCAGCGGATACGCAGTATTTT.

This chain joins TRBV19 and TRBJ2-1; TRBD1 agrees at 10 bases. The junction had 7 bases not matched to a gene; V was cut back by 8 bases and J by 6 bases. This CDR3 region has 14 residues. The germline gives CDR1 LNHDA, CDR2 SQIVND (reference sequence). CDR3 protein: CASRTTGGINEQFF. The CDR3, as DNA: TGTGCCAGTCGAACGACAGGGGGCATCAATGAGCAGTTCTTC.

V and J are TRBV29-1 and TRBJ2-5; D remains ambiguous. Germline-derived CDR1 and CDR2 are SQVTM and ANQGSEA. V lost 7 bases and J 3 bases, leaving 15 bases between the germline ends. The CDR3 has 13 residues. The CDR3 loop is CSAMRLAEETQYF. The CDR3 region has the DNA TGCAGCGCGATGAGGTTGGCAGAAGAGACCCAGTACTTC.

V and J are TRBV28 and TRBJ2-7; 7 nucleotides align to TRBD2. The CDR3 contains 17 residues. CDR1 is MDHEN and CDR2 is SYDVKM in the germline V gene. Trimming cost V 2 bases and J 0 bases; bases outside gene matches: 10. This chain's CDR3 is CASSLVDFGGNSYEQYF. CDR3 nucleotide sequence: TGTGCCAGCAGTTTAGTGGACTTCGGGGGGAACTCCTACGAGCAGTACTTC.